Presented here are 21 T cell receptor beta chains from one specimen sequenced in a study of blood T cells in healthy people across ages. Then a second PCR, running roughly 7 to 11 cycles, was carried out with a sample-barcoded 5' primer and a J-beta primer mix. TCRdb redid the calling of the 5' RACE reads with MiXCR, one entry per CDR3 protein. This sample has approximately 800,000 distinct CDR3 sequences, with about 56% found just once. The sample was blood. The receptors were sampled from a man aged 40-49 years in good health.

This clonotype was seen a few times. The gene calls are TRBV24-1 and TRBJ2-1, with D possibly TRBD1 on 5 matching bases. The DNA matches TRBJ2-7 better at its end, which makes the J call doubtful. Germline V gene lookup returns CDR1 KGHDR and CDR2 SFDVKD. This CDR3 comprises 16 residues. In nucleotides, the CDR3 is TGTGCCACCAGTGATTTGCGGCAGGGTTCCTACAATGAGCAGTACTTC. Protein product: CATSDLRQGSYNEQYF.

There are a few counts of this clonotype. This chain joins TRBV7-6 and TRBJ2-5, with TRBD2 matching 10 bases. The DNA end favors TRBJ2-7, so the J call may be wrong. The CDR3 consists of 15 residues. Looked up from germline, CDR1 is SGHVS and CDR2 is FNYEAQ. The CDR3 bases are TGTGCCAGCAGCCGTCGTAGCGGGAGGAGCTACGAGCAGTACTTC. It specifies CASSRRSGRSYEQYF.

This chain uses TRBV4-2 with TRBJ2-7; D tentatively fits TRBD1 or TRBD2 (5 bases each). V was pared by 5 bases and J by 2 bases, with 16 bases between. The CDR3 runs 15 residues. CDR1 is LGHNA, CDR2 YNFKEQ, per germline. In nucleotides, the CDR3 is TGTGCCAGCAGCGATGGGACGACCACGACCTACGAGCAGTACTTC. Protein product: CASSDGTTTTYEQYF.

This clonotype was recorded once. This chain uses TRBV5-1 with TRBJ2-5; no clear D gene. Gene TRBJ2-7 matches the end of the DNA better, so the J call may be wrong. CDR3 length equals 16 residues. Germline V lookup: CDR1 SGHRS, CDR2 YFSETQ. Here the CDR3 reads CASSPHESVFSHEQYF. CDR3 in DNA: TGCGCCAGCAGCCCCCATGAAAGCGTCTTTAGTCACGAGCAGTACTTC.

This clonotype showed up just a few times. The CDR3 here is CASSPDSLSYEQYF. CDR3 coding DNA: TGTGCCAGCAGTCCGGACAGCCTCTCCTACGAGCAGTACTTC. J is TRBJ2-7 and V is TRBV6-6, with D tentatively TRBD1 (6 bases). The germline V and J ends were trimmed by 5 bases and 0 bases, with 11 bases remaining between them. The CDR3 loop spans 14 amino acids. Per germline, CDR1 MNHNY and CDR2 SVGAGI (reference sequence).

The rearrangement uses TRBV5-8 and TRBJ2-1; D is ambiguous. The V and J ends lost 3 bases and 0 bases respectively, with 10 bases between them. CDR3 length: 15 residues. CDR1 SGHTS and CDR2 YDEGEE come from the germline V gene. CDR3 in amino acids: CASSSTASSYNEQFF. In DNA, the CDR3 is TGTGCCAGCAGCTCAACAGCGAGCTCCTACAATGAGCAGTTCTTC.

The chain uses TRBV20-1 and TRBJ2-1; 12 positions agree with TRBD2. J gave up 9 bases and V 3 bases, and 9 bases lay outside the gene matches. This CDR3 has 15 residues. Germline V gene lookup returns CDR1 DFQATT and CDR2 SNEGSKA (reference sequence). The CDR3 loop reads CSARPLAGGQGEQFF. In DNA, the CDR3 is TGCAGTGCTAGGCCACTAGCGGGAGGTCAGGGTGAGCAGTTCTTC.

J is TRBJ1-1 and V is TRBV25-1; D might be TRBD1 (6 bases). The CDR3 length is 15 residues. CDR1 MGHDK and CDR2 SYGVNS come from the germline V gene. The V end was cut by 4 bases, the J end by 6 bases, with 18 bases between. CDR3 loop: CASSVQGGVDAEAFF. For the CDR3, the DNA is TGTGCCAGCAGTGTCCAAGGGGGAGTCGACGCTGAAGCTTTCTTT.

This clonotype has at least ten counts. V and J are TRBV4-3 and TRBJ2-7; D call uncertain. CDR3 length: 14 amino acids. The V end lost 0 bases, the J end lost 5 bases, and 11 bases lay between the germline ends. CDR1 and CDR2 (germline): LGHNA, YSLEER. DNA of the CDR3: TGCGCCAGCAGCCAAGAGGGAAATCTCCACGAGCAGTACTTC. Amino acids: CASSQEGNLHEQYF.

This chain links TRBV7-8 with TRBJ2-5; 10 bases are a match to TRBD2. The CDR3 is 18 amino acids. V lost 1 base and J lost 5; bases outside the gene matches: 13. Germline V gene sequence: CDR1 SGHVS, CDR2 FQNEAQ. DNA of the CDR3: TGTGCCAGCAGCTTAGGGCTAGCGGGGGCATCTACGTGGGAGACCCAGTACTTC. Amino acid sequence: CASSLGLAGASTWETQYF.

The CDR3 nucleotides read TGTGCCAGCAACAACCGGGGGGCGGGTGGACAGCCCCAGCATTTT. Residues: CASNNRGAGGQPQHF. The V gene is TRBV2, the J gene TRBJ1-5; D may be TRBD1 (6 bases). Trimming shortened V by 7 bases and J by 7 bases, and 20 bases separated the two germline ends. Germline V gene lookup returns CDR1 SNHLY and CDR2 FYNNEI. The CDR3 runs to 15 residues.

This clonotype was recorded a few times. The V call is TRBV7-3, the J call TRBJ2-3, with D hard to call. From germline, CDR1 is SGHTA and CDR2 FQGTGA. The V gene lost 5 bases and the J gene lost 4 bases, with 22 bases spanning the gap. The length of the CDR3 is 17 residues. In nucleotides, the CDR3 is TGTGCCAGCAGCCCCGGTTGGCCAGACGAAAGCGCAGATACGCAGTATTTT. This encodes CASSPGWPDESADTQYF.

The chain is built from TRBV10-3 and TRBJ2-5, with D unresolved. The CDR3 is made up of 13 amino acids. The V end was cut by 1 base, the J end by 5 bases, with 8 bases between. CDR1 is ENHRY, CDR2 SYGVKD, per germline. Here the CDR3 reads CAISEYRLETQYF. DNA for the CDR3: TGTGCCATCAGTGAGTACCGCTTGGAGACCCAGTACTTC.

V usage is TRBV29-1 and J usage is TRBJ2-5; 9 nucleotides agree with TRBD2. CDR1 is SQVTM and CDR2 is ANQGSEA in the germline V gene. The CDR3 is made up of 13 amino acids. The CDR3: CSFIAGVGETQYF. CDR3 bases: TGCAGTTTTATAGCGGGAGTGGGAGAGACCCAGTACTTC.

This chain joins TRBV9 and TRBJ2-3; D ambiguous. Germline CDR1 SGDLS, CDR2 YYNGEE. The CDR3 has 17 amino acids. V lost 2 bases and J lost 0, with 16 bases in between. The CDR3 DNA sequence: TGTGCCAGCAGCGTCCTAGGGCTGTCAGCTAGCACAGATACGCAGTATTTT. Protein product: CASSVLGLSASTDTQYF.

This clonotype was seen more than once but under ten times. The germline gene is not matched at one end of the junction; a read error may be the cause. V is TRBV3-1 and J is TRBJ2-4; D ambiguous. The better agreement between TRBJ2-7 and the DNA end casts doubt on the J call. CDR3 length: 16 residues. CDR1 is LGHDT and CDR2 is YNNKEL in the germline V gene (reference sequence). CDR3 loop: CASSQGKHPLGYEQYF. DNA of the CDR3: TGTGCCAGCAGTCAAGGAAAACACCCTCTCGGCTACGAGCAGTACTTC.

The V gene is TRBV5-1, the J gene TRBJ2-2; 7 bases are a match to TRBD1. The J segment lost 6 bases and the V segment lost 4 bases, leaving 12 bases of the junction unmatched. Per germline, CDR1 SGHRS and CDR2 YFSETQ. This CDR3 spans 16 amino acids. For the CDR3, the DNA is TGCGCCAGCAGCAACGCGACAGGGTTGATTTCCGGGGAGCTGTTTTTT. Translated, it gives CASSNATGLISGELFF.

The chain's CDR3 is CAGTTGMNTEAFF. The CDR3 bases are TGTGCCGGGACGACAGGGATGAACACTGAAGCTTTCTTT. The chain uses TRBV10-3 and TRBJ1-1; TRBD1 matches at 7 bases. The CDR3 extends over 13 amino acids. Trimming at V came to 11 bases and at J to 0 bases, leaving 6 bases not matched to a gene. Germline assignment: CDR1 ENHRY and CDR2 SYGVKD.

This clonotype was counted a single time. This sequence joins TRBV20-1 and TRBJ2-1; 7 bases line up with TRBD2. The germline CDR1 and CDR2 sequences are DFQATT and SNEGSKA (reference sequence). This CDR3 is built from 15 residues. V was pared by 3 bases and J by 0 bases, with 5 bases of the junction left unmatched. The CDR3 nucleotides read TGCAGTGCTAGCCGGGGCGGGGGCTCCTACAATGAGCAGTTCTTC. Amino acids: CSASRGGGSYNEQFF.

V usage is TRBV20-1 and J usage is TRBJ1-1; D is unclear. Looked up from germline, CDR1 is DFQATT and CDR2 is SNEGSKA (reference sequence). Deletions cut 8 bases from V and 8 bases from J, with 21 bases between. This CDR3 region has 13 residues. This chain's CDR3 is CSWYDGEKGEAFF. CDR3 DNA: TGCAGTTGGTACGACGGGGAGAAAGGAGAAGCTTTCTTT.

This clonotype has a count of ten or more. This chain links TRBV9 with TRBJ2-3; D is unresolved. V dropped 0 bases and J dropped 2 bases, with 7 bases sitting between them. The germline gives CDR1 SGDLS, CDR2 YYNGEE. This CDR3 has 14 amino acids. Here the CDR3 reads CASSVAQFTDTQYF. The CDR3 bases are TGTGCCAGCAGCGTAGCGCAGTTCACAGATACGCAGTATTTT.